This T cell receptor beta chain was retrieved from a study of T cells after somatic rescue of genetic block. TCRdb's table, derived via immunoSEQ multiplex PCR, lists solely in-frame clones and lacks some. The repertoire holds 13,000 to 15,000 clones, approximately 72% seen once, with approximately 15% in the top ten. The length of the CDR3 is 20 residues. CDR1 is MRHNA, CDR2 SNTAGT, per germline. With 3 bases clipped from V and 6 bases from J, the junction kept 18 bases outside the gene matches. J is TRBJ2-3 and V is TRBV6-4, with 13 nucleotides matching TRBD2. The receptor's source is a boy between 10 and 17 years old. Sequenced: peripheral blood mononuclear cells (PBMCs). The CDR3 here is CASSERFWGLAGSGYDTQYF. The CDR3 DNA is TGTGCCAGCAGTGAGAGGTTTTGGGGACTAGCGGGATCGGGTTACGATACGCAGTATTTT.